The 20 T cell receptor beta chains below come from one sample, sequenced in a study of blood T cell repertoires in COVID-19. The protocol was immunoSEQ multiplex PCR, while the TCRdb copy is restricted to in-frame clones and leaves out a portion. The sample carries 190,000 or so clones, around 87% recorded once. Sequenced input: PBMCs or T cells enriched from blood (not recorded which). The origin of the receptors is a woman between 25 and 40 years old who had recovered from COVID-19.

The chain carries TRBV3-1 (or the pseudogene TRBV3-2) and TRBJ2-1; TRBD2 aligns across 9 bases. Germline-derived CDR1 and CDR2 are LGHDT and YNNKEL (reference sequence). The trim removed 4 bases at V and 2 bases at J, leaving 3 bases unmatched. There are 15 residues in the CDR3. CDR3 in amino acids: CASSLSSGTYNEQFF. The CDR3 DNA is TGTGCCAGCAGCCTATCTAGCGGGACCTACAATGAGCAGTTCTTC.

The rearrangement links TRBV7-2 to TRBJ2-1; the match to TRBD2 covers 7 bases. From germline, CDR1 is SGHTA and CDR2 FQGNSA. Trimming took 0 bases from V and 0 from J; bases not matched to a gene: 2. The length of the CDR3 is 16 residues. CDR3 region: CASSLAGGVSYNEQFF. CDR3 bases: TGTGCCAGCAGCTTAGCGGGGGGGGTCTCCTACAATGAGCAGTTCTTC.

V gene TRBV2 combines with J gene TRBJ1-5; maybe TRBD1 (6 bases). Germline CDR1 is SNHLY and CDR2 is FYNNEI. V was pared by 4 bases and J by 5 bases, with 15 bases between. This CDR3 has 15 residues. The CDR3 DNA sequence: TGTGCCAGCAGTGGGGTGACGGGGGGCTATCAGCCCCAGCATTTT. Encoded protein: CASSGVTGGYQPQHF. The whole variable domain, remainder taken from reference TRBV2 and TRBJ1-5, is EPEVTQTPSHQVTQMGQEVILRCVPISNHLYFYWYRQILGQKVEFLVSFYNNEISEKSEIFDDQFSVERPDGSNFTLKIRSTKLEDSAMYFCASSGVTGGYQPQHFGDGTRLSIL.

This chain uses TRBV30 with TRBJ1-6; TRBD1 might be the D (5 bases). V lost 2 bases and J 9 bases, leaving 23 bases between the germline ends. The CDR3 is 17 residues long. Germline loops: CDR1 GTSNPN, CDR2 SVGIG (reference sequence). The CDR3 is CAWSLTRGLWDGSPLHF. In nucleotides, the CDR3 is TGTGCCTGGAGTCTAACCCGGGGACTCTGGGACGGTTCACCCCTCCACTTT. The full variable domain, rest sourced from reference TRBV30 and TRBJ1-6, is SQTIHQWPATLVQPVGSPLSLECTVEGTSNPNLYWYRQAAGRGLQLLFYSVGIGQISSEVPQNLSASRPQDRQFILSSKKLLLSDSGFYLCAWSLTRGLWDGSPLHFGNGTRLTVT.

In its sample, this clone was seen once. The chain combines TRBV29-1 with TRBJ2-7; D is possibly TRBD2 (5 bases). With 5 bases removed from V and 6 bases from J, the gap between germline ends came to 14 bases. The CDR3 is 12 residues long. Germline V gives CDR1 SQVTM, CDR2 ANQGSEA. For the CDR3, the DNA is TGCAGCGTTTACGAGGGTCAAGGCGAGCAGTACTTC. It is translated as CSVYEGQGEQYF.

The J gene is TRBJ1-1, the V gene TRBV5-6; the match to TRBD1 covers 9 bases. The CDR3 has 18 residues. Germline V gene lookup returns CDR1 SGHDT and CDR2 YYEEEE. V shed 0 bases and J 5 bases; nucleotides not matched to a gene: 14. This chain's CDR3 is CASSLEPGQGVYRTEAFF. CDR3 sequence (DNA): TGTGCCAGCAGCTTGGAACCGGGACAGGGAGTCTATAGGACTGAAGCTTTCTTT.

V and J are TRBV6-5 and TRBJ1-4; 7 bases agree with TRBD1. V lost 6 bases and J lost 5; bases outside the gene matches: 9. CDR3 length equals 15 residues. Per germline, CDR1 MNHEY and CDR2 SVGAGI. As DNA, the CDR3 is TGTGCCAGCAGACCTTTGGACAGGAAGAATGAAAAACTGTTTTTT. This codes for CASRPLDRKNEKLFF.

J is TRBJ2-3 and V is TRBV3-1 (or the pseudogene TRBV3-2); TRBD2 matches at 9 bases. Trimming took 4 bases from V and 1 from J; bases not matched to a gene: 6. The CDR3 runs to 16 residues. Per the germline V gene, CDR1 is LGHDT and CDR2 is YNNKEL (reference sequence). CDR3 protein: CASSPSRGGGTDTQYF. The CDR3, as DNA: TGTGCCAGCAGCCCCTCGCGGGGGGGCGGCACAGATACGCAGTATTTT.

The chain has TRBV18 and TRBJ1-3, with D possibly being TRBD1 (6 bases). Germline-derived CDR1 and CDR2 are KGHSH and LQKENI. The germline V and J ends were trimmed by 2 bases and 0 bases, with 20 bases remaining between them. CDR3 length equals 19 residues. The DNA for the CDR3 is TGTGCCAGCTCACCATATACCAGGGGATACTCTCCCTCTGGAAACACCATATATTTT. As protein: CASSPYTRGYSPSGNTIYF.

The chain carries TRBV18 and TRBJ2-2; D perhaps matches TRBD2 (5 bases). The CDR3 contains 16 residues. With 6 bases removed from V and 2 bases from J, the gap between germline ends came to 16 bases. The germline gives CDR1 KGHSH, CDR2 LQKENI. The CDR3, as DNA: TGTGCCAGCTCGCAGGAGGCTAGCCTTAACACCGGGGAGCTGTTTTTT. Its protein is CASSQEASLNTGELFF.

J is TRBJ2-5 and V is TRBV5-1, with 9 bases aligning to TRBD2. Germline CDR1 reads SGHRS; CDR2 reads YFSETQ. V lost 1 base, J lost 2 bases, and 6 bases stayed unmatched. The CDR3 length is 16 residues. DNA for the CDR3: TGCGCCAGCAGCTTGAGGCTAGCGGGACGTCAAGAGACCCAGTACTTC. It specifies CASSLRLAGRQETQYF.

This sequence joins TRBV5-6 and TRBJ2-7; 11 bases fit TRBD2. The CDR3 loop spans 14 amino acids. In germline, CDR1 is SGHDT, CDR2 YYEEEE. Trimming took 4 bases from V and 3 from J; bases not matched to a gene: 3. The CDR3 is CASSTGLAVYEQYF. The DNA for the CDR3 is TGTGCCAGCAGCACGGGACTAGCGGTCTACGAGCAGTACTTC.

The chain carries TRBV5-4 and TRBJ2-1; 7 nucleotides line up with TRBD2. The CDR3 runs to 16 residues. Germline V gene sequence: CDR1 SGHNT, CDR2 YYREEE (reference sequence). V was clipped by 0 bases and J by 2 bases; unmatched bases: 5. The CDR3 spells CASSLASGLAYNEQFF. The CDR3 coding sequence is TGTGCCAGCAGCTTGGCTAGCGGCTTAGCCTACAATGAGCAGTTCTTC.

V gene TRBV6-1 combines with J gene TRBJ1-2; unclear D gene. Looked up from germline, CDR1 is MNHNS and CDR2 is SASEGT. V was trimmed by 2 bases and J by 3 bases, leaving 10 bases between them. The CDR3 consists of 14 residues. The CDR3 is CASSEISAYYGYTF. The CDR3 bases are TGTGCCAGCAGTGAAATCAGCGCTTACTATGGCTACACCTTC.

This clone is a singleton in its sample. The V and J genes are TRBV11-3 and TRBJ1-1; 7 bases match TRBD1. The germline V gene has CDR1 SGHNT and CDR2 YENEEA. V dropped 4 bases and J dropped 0; count of bases not matched to a gene: 2. The CDR3 runs to 14 residues. The CDR3 sequence is CASSSGQMNTEAFF. In nucleotides, the CDR3 is TGTGCCAGCAGCTCGGGACAGATGAACACTGAAGCTTTCTTT.

The chain recombines TRBV27 with TRBJ2-1, with a tentative D call TRBD2 (5 bases). Germline CDR1 and CDR2: MNHEY and SMNVEV (reference sequence). The V gene lost 3 bases and the J gene lost 5 bases, with 11 bases spanning the gap. This CDR3 is built from 14 residues. CDR3 nucleotide sequence: TGTGCCAGCAGTTTTGATTTCGGGGACAATGAGCAGTTCTTC. Residues: CASSFDFGDNEQFF.

The genes are TRBV5-5 and TRBJ1-2; 9 bases map to TRBD1. With 3 bases clipped from V and 5 bases from J, the junction kept 14 bases outside the gene matches. The CDR3 contains 17 residues. Germline CDR1 reads SGHKS; CDR2 reads YYEKEE (reference sequence). The CDR3 nucleotides read TGTGCCAGCAGCTCGAGGGACAGGGACCTCACGGGTTATGGCTACACCTTC. Its translation: CASSSRDRDLTGYGYTF.

The chain joins TRBV18 to TRBJ2-2, with 13 bases identical to TRBD2. Germline V gene data show CDR1 as KGHSH and CDR2 as LQKENI. The CDR3 extends over 17 amino acids. V lost 4 bases to trimming and J lost 2 bases; unmatched junction nucleotides: 4. This chain's CDR3 is CASSRTSGSENTGELFF. The CDR3 bases are TGTGCCAGCTCACGGACTAGCGGGAGTGAAAACACCGGGGAGCTGTTTTTT.

The genes are TRBV28 and TRBJ2-1, with D possibly matching TRBD2 (6 bases). Germline CDR1 reads MDHEN; CDR2 reads SYDVKM. V lost 2 bases and J 2 bases, leaving 10 bases between the germline ends. This CDR3 region has 15 residues. CDR3 residues: CASSLAGSTYNEQFF. DNA of the CDR3: TGTGCCAGCAGTTTAGCGGGGTCTACCTACAATGAGCAGTTCTTC.

This clone is a singleton in its sample. The chain uses TRBV29-1 and TRBJ2-5, with a possible D match to TRBD2 (5 bases). V lost 5 bases to trimming and J lost 4 bases, with 11 bases between them. This CDR3 contains 12 residues. Germline V gives CDR1 SQVTM, CDR2 ANQGSEA. The CDR3 sequence: CSVSSAGETQYF. The CDR3 DNA reads TGCAGCGTTAGTTCGGCGGGAGAGACCCAGTACTTC.